One and the same sample provided the 9 T cell receptor beta chains below, sequenced in a study of blood T cell repertoires in COVID-19. Sequencing used immunoSEQ multiplex PCR; TCRdb keeps in-frame clones, though not all of them. The sample yields about 150,000 clones, roughly four fifths seen once. The sequenced material came from peripheral blood. The receptors originated from a woman aged 60-75 years with acute or convalescent COVID-19.

The chain is built from TRBV15 and TRBJ2-3, with 9 bases lining up with TRBD1. The CDR3 has 15 amino acids. V lost 5 bases and J lost 3; bases outside the gene matches: 6. Germline CDR1 LNHNV, CDR2 YYDKDF (reference sequence). CDR3 protein: CATSGTGLQTDTQYF. In DNA, the CDR3 is TGTGCCACCAGCGGGACAGGGTTGCAAACAGATACGCAGTATTTT. Looking up the rest from reference TRBV15 and TRBJ2-3 gives the full variable domain: DAMVIQNPRYQVTQFGKPVTLSCSQTLNHNVMYWYQQKSSQAPKLLFHYYDKDFNNEADTPDNFQSRRPNTSFCFLDIRSPGLGDTAMYLCATSGTGLQTDTQYFGPGTRLTVL.

The V and J genes are TRBV5-1 and TRBJ2-2, with D perhaps TRBD1 (6 bases). Germline CDR1 and CDR2: SGHRS and YFSETQ. The CDR3 is made up of 13 amino acids. V was pared by 4 bases and J by 8 bases, with 12 bases between. CDR3 amino acids: CASSPDRPGELFF. The CDR3 nucleotides read TGCGCCAGCAGCCCGGACAGACCGGGGGAGCTGTTTTTT.

The chain employs TRBV18 and TRBJ2-7, with a weak D call TRBD2 (6 bases). This CDR3 is built from 15 residues. Trimming left V 2 bases short and J 0 bases short, with 11 bases between. The germline gives CDR1 KGHSH, CDR2 LQKENI. The chain's CDR3 is CASSPAGGSSYEQYF. The DNA of the CDR3 is TGTGCCAGCTCACCAGCCGGGGGTAGCTCCTACGAGCAGTACTTC.

Only one count was recorded for this clone. CDR3 protein: CASSKGPGTGLANYGYTF. The CDR3 coding sequence is TGCGCCAGCAGCAAAGGTCCCGGGACAGGGTTAGCTAACTATGGCTACACCTTC. The gene calls are TRBV5-1 and TRBJ1-2, with 9 bases identical to TRBD1. Per the germline V gene, CDR1 is SGHRS and CDR2 is YFSETQ. There are 18 residues in the CDR3. V trimming: 4 bases; J trimming: 0 bases; junction bases outside the gene matches: 13.

This chain joins TRBV7-6 and TRBJ1-2; a possible D gene is TRBD1 (5 bases). The CDR3 consists of 17 residues. Trimming took 0 bases from V and 2 from J, leaving 16 bases between them. The germline V gene encodes CDR1 SGHVS and CDR2 FNYEAQ. The DNA of the CDR3 is TGTGCCAGCAGCTTAGCCCCCGAGCCGACAGTGAACTATGGCTACACCTTC. It yields the protein CASSLAPEPTVNYGYTF.

In this sample, this clone turned up once. V is TRBV6-1 and J is TRBJ1-1; D is unresolved. CDR3 length: 13 residues. The V gene lost 3 bases and the J gene lost 1 base, with 6 bases spanning the gap. The germline V gene encodes CDR1 MNHNS and CDR2 SASEGT. Here the CDR3 reads CASSEPGNTEAFF. Here the CDR3 DNA reads TGTGCCAGCAGTGAGCCGGGGAACACTGAAGCTTTCTTT.

This clone occurred a few times. CDR3 coding DNA: TGTGCCAGCAGCTCCACAGGGAATAGGGTGTTTTTT. Amino acids: CASSSTGNRVFF. The chain carries TRBV11-3 and TRBJ2-2; TRBD1 might be the D (6 bases). Trimming removed 4 bases from V and 15 bases from J, with 15 bases in between. Per germline, CDR1 SGHNT and CDR2 YENEEA. The CDR3 spans 12 residues.

Comment on this clone: At the DNA level, this CDR3 is encoded by other sequences in the same sample as well. The J gene is TRBJ2-6, the V gene TRBV7-2; 7 nucleotides line up with TRBD1. CDR1 and CDR2 from the germline V gene are SGHTA and FQGNSA. This CDR3 is built from 15 residues. The V gene end was trimmed by 5 bases and the J gene end by 4 bases; junction bases not matched to a gene: 5. As DNA, the CDR3 is TGTGCCAGCAGCCTAGGGGGCGCCGGGGCCAACGTCCTGACTTTC. This encodes CASSLGGAGANVLTF.

The genes are TRBV6-6 and TRBJ1-3; D is ambiguous. This CDR3 has 12 amino acids. The V and J ends lost 6 bases and 7 bases respectively, with 10 bases between them. Germline CDR1 MNHNY, CDR2 SVGAGI (reference sequence). CDR3 nucleotides: TGTGCCAGCAGAGATCTGGGCAACACCATATATTTT. This codes for CASRDLGNTIYF.